This T cell receptor (beta chain) was obtained from a study of human T cells and chemical hapten exposure. Total RNA extraction was carried out from unfractionated whole blood. This clonotype was found a few times. This CDR3 contains 16 residues. Per germline, CDR1 KGHDR and CDR2 SFDVKD. Trimming at V came to 1 base and at J to 8 bases, leaving 7 bases not matched to a gene. TCRdb analysed the 5' RACE reads with MiXCR anew, one entry per CDR3 protein. This sample has 110,000 or so distinct CDR3 sequences, with around 20% found just once. The V and J genes are TRBV24-1 and TRBJ2-1; 10 bases map to TRBD2. The clonotype originates from a human donor in good health. The CDR3 spells CATSDLAGGYRDEQFF. DNA of the CDR3: TGTGCCACCAGTGATTTAGCGGGAGGGTATAGAGATGAGCAGTTCTTC.